These T cell receptor beta chains were read from a single sample in a study of blood T cell repertoires in COVID-19. Repertoires were generated with immunoSEQ multiplex PCR, while TCRdb's copy carries only in-frame clones and drops some. The sample carries about 170,000 clones, 70% to 90% recorded once. Sequencing was carried out using peripheral blood. The receptors originated from a man of 80 years or more with COVID-19, enrolled during active disease. CDR3s include the opening cysteine and the closing phenylalanine or tryptophan. D genes are given only for firm matches. Only part of the rows carry a size: once, few, many, or a class if the clone is expanded.

J,V,D,size,CDR3,DNA
TRBJ2-3,TRBV11-3,.,.,CASSLRTDTQYF,TGTGCCAGCAGCCTCCGCACAGATACGCAGTATTTT
TRBJ2-3,TRBV7-3,TRBD2,.,CASSGRGYTDTQYF,TGTGCCAGCAGCGGGCGGGGGTACACAGATACGCAGTATTTT
TRBJ2-1,TRBV6-5,.,few,CASRHPRQYNEQFF,TGTGCCAGCAGACACCCGCGACAGTACAATGAGCAGTTCTTC
TRBJ2-3,TRBV10-3,.,.,CAISERGGRKDTQYF,TGTGCCATCAGTGAGAGGGGGGGGCGCAAAGATACGCAGTATTTT
TRBJ1-3,TRBV4-1,.,.,CASSQDSAGLSGNTIYF,TGCGCCAGCAGCCAAGATAGCGCCGGCCTCTCTGGAAACACCATATATTTT
TRBJ1-1,TRBV19,TRBD1,.,CASRQQGLRPNTEAFF,TGTGCCAGTCGCCAACAGGGGCTCAGACCGAACACTGAAGCTTTCTTT
TRBJ1-4,TRBV18,.,.,CASSPQAGPDGGLFF,TGTGCCAGCTCACCACAGGCAGGGCCTGATGGCGGACTGTTTTTT
TRBJ2-5,TRBV12-3/TRBV12-4,.,.,CASSFGGVETQYF,TGTGCCAGCAGTTTTGGAGGGGTAGAGACCCAGTACTTC
TRBJ2-5,TRBV2,.,.,CASSGGQREYF,TGTGCCAGCAGTGGCGGACAACGGGAGTACTTC
TRBJ2-3,TRBV3-1/TRBV3-2,.,.,CASSQARPSTDTQYF,TGTGCCAGCAGCCAAGCTAGACCAAGCACAGATACGCAGTATTTT
TRBJ2-7,TRBV6-6,TRBD2,.,CASSPVGGGYEQYF,TGTGCCAGCAGCCCCGTTGGGGGGGGCTACGAGCAGTACTTC
TRBJ2-6,TRBV18,TRBD1,.,CASSLVPWTGTTGANVLTF,TGTGCCAGCTCGCTCGTACCTTGGACAGGGACGACTGGGGCCAACGTCCTGACTTTC
TRBJ1-4,TRBV7-2,.,.,CASTLPGVEKLFF,TGTGCCAGCACCCTCCCAGGGGTTGAAAAACTGTTTTTT
TRBJ2-3,TRBV6-5,.,.,CASSYSGTVGDTQYF,TGTGCCAGCAGTTACTCAGGGACTGTGGGAGATACGCAGTATTTT
TRBJ1-1,TRBV5-4,.,.,CASSPKGTLTTEAFF,TGTGCCAGCAGCCCCAAGGGGACTCTGACAACTGAAGCTTTCTTT
TRBJ1-5,TRBV6-5,.,.,CASQGGSNQPQHF,TGTGCCAGCCAGGGAGGAAGCAATCAGCCCCAGCATTTT
TRBJ1-2,TRBV6-5,TRBD1,.,CASGTGVNYGYTF,TGTGCCAGCGGGACAGGGGTTAACTATGGCTACACCTTC
TRBJ1-1,TRBV27,.,.,CASSLNAGIMNTEAFF,TGTGCCAGCAGTTTAAACGCAGGGATCATGAACACTGAAGCTTTCTTT
TRBJ1-3,TRBV2,.,.,CASTLGGRLAGNTIYF,TGTGCCAGCACTTTGGGGGGACGCCTCGCAGGAAACACCATATATTTT
TRBJ2-1,TRBV5-1,TRBD1,.,CASSLEDRGGGNEQFF,TGCGCCAGCAGCTTGGAAGACAGGGGTGGGGGCAATGAGCAGTTCTTC
TRBJ2-7,TRBV3-1/TRBV3-2,TRBD1,.,CASSQVVTRGQTAYEQYF,TGTGCCAGCAGCCAAGTTGTTACCAGGGGACAGACAGCCTACGAGCAGTACTTC
TRBJ2-1,TRBV18,TRBD2,.,CASSPRLAGGTYNEQFF,TGTGCCAGCTCACCCAGACTAGCGGGGGGTACCTACAATGAGCAGTTCTTC
TRBJ1-6,TRBV10-3,TRBD1,.,CAIRGPGQGNSPLHF,TGTGCCATCAGAGGACCGGGACAGGGGAATTCACCCCTCCACTTT
TRBJ1-5,TRBV5-1,TRBD1,.,CASSLGGYNQPQHF,TGCGCCAGCAGCTTAGGGGGCTACAATCAGCCCCAGCATTTT
TRBJ1-4,TRBV19,TRBD1,few,CASSERTGGQEKLFF,TGTGCCAGTAGTGAACGGACAGGGGGCCAGGAAAAACTGTTTTTT
TRBJ1-1,TRBV6-5,TRBD1,.,CAGRTGGNTEAFF,TGTGCCGGTAGGACAGGGGGAAACACTGAAGCTTTCTTT
TRBJ2-5,TRBV5-1,.,once,CASSLLIEETQYF,TGCGCCAGCAGCTTGCTTATCGAAGAGACCCAGTACTTC
TRBJ2-3,TRBV2,.,.,CASRTSTDTQYF,TGTGCCAGCAGGACTAGTACAGATACGCAGTATTTT
TRBJ1-1,TRBV9,.,.,CASSVAPQGSSEAFF,TGTGCCAGCAGCGTAGCTCCCCAGGGTTCTTCTGAAGCTTTCTTT
TRBJ2-7,TRBV11-2,.,.,CASSRSRGSIYEQYF,TGTGCCAGCAGCCGCAGCCGGGGTTCGATCTACGAGCAGTACTTC
TRBJ1-1,TRBV7-9,TRBD1,.,CASSRQGGMNTEAFF,TGTGCCAGCAGCCGACAGGGCGGTATGAACACTGAAGCTTTCTTT